The T cell receptor (beta chain) under discussion was sequenced for a study of control samples from healthy donors and cancer patients (TCRdb year 2020). Library generation was performed with the immunoSEQ multiplex PCR assay. In its TCRdb copy, this immuneACCESS table keeps in-frame sequences only and misses some clones. Where compared with another copy, unresolved V genes explain less than half of these, and the others have no known cause. The sample table records some 120,000 clones; more than 75% of these occur just once. The ten largest make up 2.9% of the sample. According to the germline V gene, CDR1 reads KGHSH and CDR2 reads LQKENI. The CDR3 contains 15 residues, cysteine and phenylalanine counted. Only the CDR3 part of the read is kept: 45 bases, read in frame from the first base. The trim is 2 bases for V and 1 base for J, with a gap of 9 bases between the germline ends. Concerning this clone itself: The clone's antigen remains unknown. No per-base quality is available; no much larger clone lies one base away.

This sequence was found in a man between 60 and 70 years old in good health. Sequenced input: blood. The rearranged segments are TRBV18 and TRBJ1-5; TRBD1 is a weak D gene call, 5 bases matching. At the DNA level, the sequence is TGTGCCAGCTCACCAACGGGGGGGAGCAATCAGCCCCAGCATTTT. Translated, this is CASSPTGGSNQPQHF.